Sequencing of this TCR beta chain was carried out in a study of T cells in Graves' hyperthyroidism and ophthalmopathy. The ends were cut back, 5 bases at V and 3 bases at J, with 5 bases in the middle. Per the germline V gene, CDR1 is MDHEN and CDR2 is SYDVKM. CDR3 length equals 11 residues. Amplification of TCR beta CDR3 regions was performed using RNA transcripts as template. HTBI primers were the set used in a first-round RT-PCR of the TCR CDR3. Using its own MiXCR run on the multiplex PCR reads, TCRdb lists one record per CDR3 protein. The repertoire holds hundreds of thousands of distinct CDR3 sequences, with 15% to 20% as singletons. This clonotype has ten or more counts.

The V and J genes are TRBV28 and TRBJ2-7; unclear D gene. This receptor was taken from a man in his forties or fifties with Graves' ophthalmopathy. Specimen: blood. The CDR3 reads CASSVIYEQYF. The CDR3 coding sequence is TGTGCCAGCAGTGTGATCTACGAGCAGTACTTC.